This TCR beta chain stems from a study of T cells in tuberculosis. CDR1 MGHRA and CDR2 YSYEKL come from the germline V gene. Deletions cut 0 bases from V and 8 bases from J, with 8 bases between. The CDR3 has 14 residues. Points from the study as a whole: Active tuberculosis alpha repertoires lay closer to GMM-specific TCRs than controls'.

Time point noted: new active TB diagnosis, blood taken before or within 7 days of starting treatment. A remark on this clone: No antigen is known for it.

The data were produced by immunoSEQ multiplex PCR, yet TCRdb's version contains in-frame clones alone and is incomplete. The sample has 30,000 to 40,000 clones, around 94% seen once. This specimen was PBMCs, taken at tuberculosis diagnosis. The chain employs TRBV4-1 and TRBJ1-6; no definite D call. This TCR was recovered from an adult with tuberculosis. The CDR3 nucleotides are TGCGCCAGCAGCCAAGATAGCCGTGATTCACCCCTCCACTTT. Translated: CASSQDSRDSPLHF.